This T cell receptor (beta chain) was found in a study of patients and donors after allogeneic stem cell transplantation. CDR1 and CDR2 (germline): SGHKS, YYEKEE (reference sequence). V lost 2 bases, J lost 0 bases, and 6 bases lay in between. This CDR3 has 14 amino acids. TCRdb passed the RT-PCR reads through MiXCR, listing each CDR3 protein once. The sample records approximately 160,000 distinct CDR3 sequences, approximately 30% being singletons. Sequencing input: blood, either unsorted or a sorted T cell fraction (not recorded which). This chain connects TRBV5-5 to TRBJ2-4; D remains ambiguous. The TCR was taken from a human donor who was either an allogeneic HSCT recipient or a stem cell or donor lymphocyte infusion donor (not recorded which). It is not recorded whose cells these are; they may come from a transplant donor. CDR3 in DNA: TGTGCCAGCAGCTTTAATCTAGCCAAAAACATTCAGTACTTC. Protein: CASSFNLAKNIQYF.